These 19 T cell receptor beta chains were all obtained from the same sample, sequenced in a study of early T cells in non-severe SARS-CoV-2 infection. Each CDR3 protein gets one entry after TCRdb re-called the 5' RACE reads with MiXCR. Of about 44,000 distinct CDR3 sequences listed, approximately 6% were seen once; the top ten hold approximately 13%. The sample consisted of whole blood. The receptors stem from an adult who was a healthcare worker with PCR-confirmed SARS-CoV-2 infection or an uninfected control (not recorded which).

This chain connects TRBV15 to TRBJ2-3, with D unclear. CDR3 length: 15 amino acids. Trimming removed 0 bases from V and 3 bases from J, with 10 bases in between. Germline V gene lookup returns CDR1 LNHNV and CDR2 YYDKDF (reference sequence). CDR3 in amino acids: CATSRDQPATDTQYF. In DNA form, the CDR3 reads TGTGCCACCAGCAGAGATCAACCAGCGACAGATACGCAGTATTTT.

The genes are TRBV6-2 or TRBV6-3 and TRBJ2-7, with no clear D. The CDR3 has 12 residues. Looked up from germline, CDR1 is MNHEY and CDR2 is SVGEGT. Trimming stripped 2 bases from V and 1 base from J, with 3 bases between. Written as DNA, the CDR3 is TGTGCCAGCAGTTACGTTTCCTACGAGCAGTACTTC. Translated: CASSYVSYEQYF.

This clonotype was counted many times. J is TRBJ2-7 and V is TRBV7-2; D ambiguous. This CDR3 is built from 12 residues. Germline V gene lookup returns CDR1 SGHTA and CDR2 FQGNSA. V was pared by 3 bases and J by 5 bases, with 8 bases between. CDR3 in DNA: TGTGCCAGCAGCTTCCTAAGCGACGAGCAGTACTTC. This translates into CASSFLSDEQYF.

This clonotype occurred many times. J is TRBJ2-3 and V is TRBV24-1, with D tentatively TRBD2 (6 bases). CDR1 is KGHDR and CDR2 is SFDVKD in the germline V gene. The CDR3 is made up of 13 amino acids. V lost 10 bases, J lost 0 bases, and 10 bases lay in between. The CDR3 is CATRDPSTDTQYF. The CDR3, as DNA: TGTGCCACGCGGGACCCAAGCACAGATACGCAGTATTTT.

V gene TRBV29-1 combines with J gene TRBJ1-1; the match to TRBD1 covers 9 bases. The CDR3 has 14 residues. The V segment lost 4 bases and the J segment 8 bases; nucleotides outside the gene matches: 11. CDR1 is SQVTM, CDR2 ANQGSEA, per germline. The CDR3 is CSVGFWDRAQEAFF. The CDR3 coding sequence is TGCAGCGTTGGTTTTTGGGACAGGGCGCAGGAAGCTTTCTTT.

This clonotype came up a few times. The V gene is TRBV4-3, the J gene TRBJ2-3; 7 bases are a match to TRBD1. Per germline, CDR1 LGHNA and CDR2 YSLEER. Trimming cost V 0 bases and J 0 bases; bases outside gene matches: 9. The CDR3 consists of 18 residues. The CDR3 loop reads CASSQDRPWGQSTDTQYF. The DNA of the CDR3 is TGCGCCAGCAGCCAAGATCGGCCATGGGGACAGAGCACAGATACGCAGTATTTT.

This clonotype was seen repeatedly, ten times or more. The rearrangement links TRBV9 to TRBJ1-2; D call uncertain. This CDR3 is built from 14 residues. V lost 2 bases and J 5 bases, leaving 13 bases between the germline ends. In germline, CDR1 is SGDLS, CDR2 YYNGEE. This chain's CDR3 is CASSVTESTYGYTF. CDR3 bases: TGTGCCAGCAGCGTGACCGAGTCCACATATGGCTACACCTTC.

The table lists this clonotype with many counts. The V gene is TRBV6-6, the J gene TRBJ2-3; D tentatively reads TRBD1 or TRBD2 (7 bases each). V dropped 5 bases and J dropped 2 bases, with 17 bases sitting between them. CDR1 is MNHNY and CDR2 is SVGAGI in the germline V gene (reference sequence). The CDR3 has 16 residues. The CDR3 region is CASSTEGAGATDTQYF. The CDR3 DNA sequence: TGTGCCAGCAGTACCGAGGGGGCGGGGGCCACAGATACGCAGTATTTT.

This clonotype was picked up a small number of times. V and J are TRBV6-6 and TRBJ1-6; no clear D gene. The CDR3 totals 16 residues. Germline V gives CDR1 MNHNY, CDR2 SVGAGI (reference sequence). V shed 0 bases and J shed 6 bases, with 12 bases lying between them. The CDR3 is CASSYSTASSNSPLHF. The DNA for the CDR3 is TGTGCCAGCAGTTACTCGACGGCGAGTTCTAATTCACCCCTCCACTTT.

This clonotype was seen many times. V usage is TRBV12-3 or TRBV12-4 and J usage is TRBJ1-1; TRBD1 is a possible D gene (5 bases). The CDR3 consists of 16 residues. Trimming removed 6 bases at V and 3 bases at J, with 20 bases between. DNA of the CDR3: TGTGCCAGCAGCTCCACCGTGGGGGGGGAGGACACTGAAGCTTTCTTT. Translating gives CASSSTVGGEDTEAFF.

This clonotype was detected ten times or more. The chain couples TRBV11-2 to TRBJ2-7; TRBD1 is a possible D gene (6 bases). Germline values: CDR1 SGHAT, CDR2 FQNNGV. V shed 5 bases and J shed 3 bases, with 17 bases lying between them. The CDR3 extends over 15 amino acids. The CDR3 sequence is CASSRRDKDFYEQYF. The CDR3 bases are TGTGCCAGCAGCCGTCGGGACAAGGATTTCTACGAGCAGTACTTC.

The sample holds many counts of this clonotype. This chain connects TRBV4-1 to TRBJ1-6, with D maybe TRBD1 (6 bases). The length of the CDR3 is 14 residues. CDR1 and CDR2 (germline): MGHRA, YSYEKL. The V and J ends lost 0 bases and 6 bases respectively, with 6 bases between them. The CDR3 loop is CASSQEQGNSPLHF. The CDR3 DNA reads as TGCGCCAGCAGCCAAGAACAGGGTAATTCACCCCTCCACTTT.

This clonotype was seen repeatedly, ten times or more. This chain joins TRBV3-1 and TRBJ2-3, with D perhaps TRBD2 (5 bases). Germline CDR1 and CDR2: LGHDT and YNNKEL (reference sequence). The CDR3 covers 17 residues. The V end lost 1 base, the J end lost 0 bases, and 14 bases lay between the germline ends. CDR3 protein: CASSQGSGRTSTDTQYF. CDR3 nucleotides: TGTGCCAGCAGCCAAGGGTCCGGGCGGACTAGCACAGATACGCAGTATTTT.

This clonotype was counted many times. J is TRBJ2-4 and V is TRBV11-2; no clear D. The V end lost 5 bases, the J end lost 8 bases, and 13 bases lay between the germline ends. There are 13 residues in the CDR3. Per the germline V gene, CDR1 is SGHAT and CDR2 is FQNNGV. The CDR3 DNA sequence: TGTGCCAGCAGCGCCCTAACCCCCGACATTCAGTACTTC. It yields the protein CASSALTPDIQYF.

This chain joins TRBV5-6 and TRBJ2-5, with D unclear. The CDR3 covers 13 residues. Germline values: CDR1 SGHDT, CDR2 YYEEEE. V lost 6 bases and J 1 base, leaving 10 bases between the germline ends. In nucleotides, the CDR3 is TGTGCCAGCACCCCCTGGGGCCAAGAGACCCAGTACTTC. Translation: CASTPWGQETQYF.

This clonotype was counted many times. This chain joins TRBV20-1 and TRBJ1-2; D is perhaps TRBD1 (5 bases). The germline V gene has CDR1 DFQATT and CDR2 SNEGSKA (reference sequence). V was pared by 2 bases and J by 6 bases, with 16 bases between. The CDR3 runs 14 residues. CDR3 nucleotide sequence: TGCAGTGCTAGACTGGGAGGGGCGAGGGATGGCTACACCTTC. It specifies CSARLGGARDGYTF.

This clonotype was detected many times. The gene calls are TRBV6-6 and TRBJ2-7; D is perhaps TRBD1 (5 bases). The germline V gene has CDR1 MNHNY and CDR2 SVGAGI (reference sequence). V lost 6 bases, J lost 5 bases, and 11 bases lay in between. This CDR3 has 12 residues. This CDR3 reads CASRTETDEQYF. CDR3 DNA sequence: TGTGCCAGCAGGACGGAGACAGACGAGCAGTACTTC.

With regard to this clonotype: The junction shows a germline mismatch at one end, possibly a read error. The chain employs TRBV10-2 and TRBJ2-1; tentatively, D is TRBD1 or TRBD2 (5 bases each). This CDR3 is built from 17 residues. Per germline, CDR1 WSHSY and CDR2 SAAADI. Here the CDR3 reads CTSGRGPSGTRVGEQFF. DNA of the CDR3: TGCACCAGCGGACGGGGACCCTCCGGGACGCGGGTTGGGGAGCAGTTCTTC.

The sample holds many counts of this clonotype. In nucleotides, the CDR3 is TGCGCCAGCAGCCAAGAGGCGGGTGGCACAGATACGCAGTATTTT. This gives the protein CASSQEAGGTDTQYF. This chain joins TRBV4-3 and TRBJ2-3; tentatively, D is TRBD2 (5 bases). Trimming removed 0 bases from V and 1 base from J, with 8 bases in between. The germline CDR1 and CDR2 sequences are LGHNA and YSLEER. This CDR3 has 15 residues.